The entry below gives a single T cell receptor (beta chain) sequence along with its context. This specimen comes from a study of cytomegalovirus exposure and HLA in healthy donors. The V gene's germline CDR1 is MGHDK and CDR2 SYGVNS. This CDR3 has 14 amino acids. Trimming removed 7 bases from V and 4 bases from J, with 14 bases in between. Vbeta (60) and Jbeta (13) primers were used in the PCR. Here immunoSEQ multiplex PCR was the method, and the copy in TCRdb shows in-frame clones only, minus some. The repertoire includes about 96,000 clones, 65% to 80% of them detected once, and approximately 3% sits in the top ten.

J is TRBJ1-5 and V is TRBV25-1; weak D call: TRBD1 (6 bases). The source of this sequence is a man younger than 45 in good health and CMV-seronegative. Input material: PBMCs. CDR3 protein: CASNLTGFNQPQHF. The CDR3 DNA is TGTGCCAGCAATCTAACAGGGTTTAATCAGCCCCAGCATTTT.